This passage covers 32 T cell receptor beta chains from one sample sequenced in a study of human T cells and chemical hapten exposure. TCRdb used MiXCR to reprocess the RACE reads, holding one entry per CDR3 protein. Seen here are 55,000 to 75,000 distinct CDR3 sequences, over 10% observed once, and the top ten hold about 2.4%. Time point: patch test 3, about 24 weeks after DPC sensitization. The treatment is: therapeutic diphenylcyclopropenone sensitization with weekly scalp DPC. Specimen: whole blood, collected in connection with sensitization to the hapten diphenylcyclopropenone (DPC). The source is a man in his thirties or forties with alopecia areata. Some clones in this sample may be carry-over from other donors' samples.

In this sample, this clonotype turned up a few times. The CDR3 DNA follows: TGTGCCAGCAGTGACTCGTTACCCGATACGCAGTATTTT. Its protein product is CASSDSLPDTQYF. The rearrangement links TRBV6-4 to TRBJ2-3; D is ambiguous. Germline loops: CDR1 MRHNA, CDR2 SNTAGT. Trimming took 0 bases from V and 6 from J, leaving 7 bases between them. This CDR3 has 13 residues.

The rearrangement joins TRBV10-3 to TRBJ1-4; D call uncertain. The CDR3 length is 12 residues. Trimming removed 3 bases from V and 8 bases from J, with 7 bases in between. Germline CDR1 reads ENHRY; CDR2 reads SYGVKD. DNA for the CDR3: TGTGCCATCAGTGACCAGACCGAAAAACTGTTTTTT. It specifies CAISDQTEKLFF.

The V call is TRBV3-1, the J call TRBJ1-5; D is undetermined. CDR3 length: 13 amino acids. Trimming stripped 4 bases from V and 4 bases from J, with 8 bases between. Germline assignment: CDR1 LGHDT and CDR2 YNNKEL (reference sequence). CDR3 loop: CASSRNKNQPQHF. The CDR3 DNA reads TGTGCCAGCAGCCGGAACAAGAATCAGCCCCAGCATTTT.

Remarks on this clonotype: A much larger clone lies one base from this, so it may be a read error. V gene TRBV2 combines with J gene TRBJ2-5; no clear D. The CDR3 spans 11 residues. The germline V gene has CDR1 SNHLY and CDR2 FYNNEI. The CDR3 DNA is TGTACCAGCACTTTTCCGGAGACCCAGTACTTC. It is translated as CTSTFPETQYF. Using reference TRBV2 and TRBJ2-5 for the parts outside the CDR3, the full variable domain is EPEVTQTPSHQVTQMGQEVILRCVPISNHLYFYWYRQILGQKVEFLVSFYNNEISEKSEIFDDQFSVERPDGSNFTLKIRSTKLEDSAMYFCTSTFPETQYFGPGTRLLVL.

This clonotype was recorded at least ten times. The chain combines TRBV5-1 with TRBJ1-1; the match to TRBD1 covers 7 bases. Germline CDR1 reads SGHRS; CDR2 reads YFSETQ. V shed 2 bases, J shed 4 bases, and the junction held 5 bases outside the gene matches. This CDR3 spans 14 amino acids. Here the CDR3 reads CASSFFSGGTEAFF. The CDR3 DNA reads TGCGCCAGCAGCTTCTTTTCAGGGGGCACTGAAGCTTTCTTT. Together with reference TRBV5-1 and TRBJ1-1, the CDR3 gives the full variable domain: KAGVTQTPRYLIKTRGQQVTLSCSPISGHRSVSWYQQTPGQGLQFLFEYFSETQRNKGNFPGRFSGRQFSNSRSEMNVSTLELGDSALYLCASSFFSGGTEAFFGQGTRLTVV.

The chain links TRBV7-7 to TRBJ2-5, with TRBD1 as a possible D gene (5 bases). Trimming took 1 base from V and 5 from J, leaving 17 bases between them. The CDR3 sequence is 16 residues long. CDR1 is SSHAT, CDR2 FNYEAQ, per germline (reference sequence). CDR3 loop: CASSLGRQILGETQYF. In DNA, the CDR3 is TGTGCCAGCAGCTTAGGCCGACAGATACTCGGGGAGACCCAGTACTTC.

The chain joins TRBV10-3 to TRBJ1-5, with D possibly matching TRBD1 (6 bases). Germline values: CDR1 ENHRY, CDR2 SYGVKD. V lost 6 bases, J lost 10 bases, and 13 bases lay in between. This CDR3 spans 12 amino acids. In DNA form, the CDR3 reads TGTGCCATCAGGGAATCACAGGGCCCCCAGCATTTT. This gives the protein CAIRESQGPQHF.

This clonotype was counted at least ten times. The chain has TRBV9 and TRBJ1-1; unclear D gene. This CDR3 is 14 amino acids long. CDR1 and CDR2 (germline): SGDLS, YYNGEE. The V gene lost 2 bases and the J gene lost 5 bases, with 13 bases spanning the gap. This CDR3 reads CASSVVETGTEAFF. CDR3 nucleotides: TGTGCCAGCAGCGTGGTGGAAACGGGGACTGAAGCTTTCTTT.

This clonotype was seen only a few times. The chain recombines TRBV9 with TRBJ2-1; either TRBD1 or TRBD2 may fit D (5 bases each). V shed 0 bases and J shed 7 bases, with 14 bases lying between them. Germline CDR1 SGDLS, CDR2 YYNGEE. The CDR3 extends over 15 amino acids. DNA for the CDR3: TGTGCCAGCAGCGTAGGGGGCGCCCCGGGGAATGAGCAGTTCTTC. Protein sequence: CASSVGGAPGNEQFF.

The chain recombines TRBV7-9 with TRBJ2-5; D not certain. CDR1 is SEHNR, CDR2 FQNEAQ, per germline (reference sequence). The CDR3 runs 15 residues. Trimming pared 2 bases from V and 1 base from J, leaving 11 bases between. In nucleotides, the CDR3 is TGTGCCAGCAGCTTAAGCTCAGCTACCCAAGAGACCCAGTACTTC. This translates into CASSLSSATQETQYF.

The chain couples TRBV3-1 to TRBJ2-1; TRBD1 is a possible D gene (5 bases). Deletions cut 0 bases from V and 9 bases from J, with 24 bases between. The CDR3 spans 18 residues. Germline V gene data show CDR1 as LGHDT and CDR2 as YNNKEL (reference sequence). The CDR3 nucleotides read TGTGCCAGCAGCCAAGACTCCTTTCAGGGCCTTGTCCTTGGTGAGCAGTTCTTC. It specifies CASSQDSFQGLVLGEQFF.

This clonotype was counted at least ten times. The V and J genes are TRBV7-8 and TRBJ2-3; D unresolved. CDR3 length: 16 residues. CDR1 is SGHVS and CDR2 is FQNEAQ in the germline V gene. V lost 4 bases, J lost 4 bases, and 18 bases lay in between. CDR3 residues: CASSSLTSFRPDTQYF. DNA for the CDR3: TGTGCCAGCAGCTCCCTAACGTCCTTCCGCCCAGATACGCAGTATTTT.

This clonotype was seen at least ten times. J is TRBJ2-6 and V is TRBV2; 7 bases are a match to TRBD1. There are 15 residues in the CDR3. Trimming took 6 bases from V and 3 from J; bases not matched to a gene: 5. Germline values: CDR1 SNHLY, CDR2 FYNNEI. CDR3 nucleotides: TGTGCCAGCAGAATCAGGGGGTATGGGGCCAACGTCCTGACTTTC. It specifies CASRIRGYGANVLTF.

There are a few counts of this clonotype. The V gene is TRBV30, the J gene TRBJ1-6; TRBD1 aligns across 11 bases. The CDR3 runs to 16 residues. V lost 0 bases and J lost 10; bases outside the gene matches: 8. The germline gives CDR1 GTSNPN, CDR2 SVGIG (reference sequence). CDR3 loop: CAWSVPRTGGGSPLHF. For the CDR3, the DNA is TGTGCCTGGAGTGTTCCCCGGACAGGGGGCGGCTCACCCCTCCACTTT.

This clonotype was seen many times. This chain uses TRBV28 with TRBJ1-1; tentatively, D is TRBD1 (5 bases). The V end was cut by 6 bases, the J end by 3 bases, with 11 bases between. Germline CDR1 and CDR2: MDHEN and SYDVKM. CDR3 length: 13 residues. The CDR3 bases are TGTGCCAGCAGGACAGTAATCTACACTGAAGCTTTCTTT. Amino acids: CASRTVIYTEAFF.

In its sample, this clonotype was seen a few times. This chain links TRBV24-1 with TRBJ2-5, with TRBD2 matching 15 bases. The CDR3 is made up of 18 amino acids. The germline CDR1 and CDR2 sequences are KGHDR and SFDVKD. Germline trimming cut 8 bases from V and 1 base from J; bases unmatched to any gene: 10. The chain's CDR3 is CATMGTSGGPDSQETQYF. The CDR3 nucleotides read TGTGCCACCATGGGGACTAGCGGGGGGCCCGATTCCCAAGAGACCCAGTACTTC.

The DNA for the CDR3 is TGTGCCAGCAGCCTCCGACTAGCGGGGGAGACCCAGTACTTC. Encoded protein: CASSLRLAGETQYF. The chain links TRBV9 to TRBJ2-5, with 11 bases aligning to TRBD2. The CDR3 totals 14 residues. The junction had 4 bases not matched to a gene; V was cut back by 4 bases and J by 5 bases. Germline-derived CDR1 and CDR2 are SGDLS and YYNGEE.

This clonotype occurred many times. The CDR3 DNA reads as TGTGCCAGCAGCCCCCAGGCAGCTTCGAACACTGAAGCTTTCTTT. It translates to CASSPQAASNTEAFF. This chain links TRBV7-3 with TRBJ1-1; no reliable D call. V lost 5 bases to trimming and J lost 1 base, with 14 bases between them. CDR3 size: 15 residues. Per the germline V gene, CDR1 is SGHTA and CDR2 is FQGTGA.

This clonotype has only a few counts. The rearrangement links TRBV5-1 to TRBJ2-2; 9 positions agree with TRBD1. The CDR3 is 16 amino acids. The germline CDR1 and CDR2 sequences are SGHRS and YFSETQ. J gave up 6 bases and V 0 bases, and 6 bases lay outside the gene matches. The CDR3 bases are TGCGCCAGCAGCTTGGACGGGACAGGGATTCCCGGGGAGCTGTTTTTT. Translation: CASSLDGTGIPGELFF.

This sequence joins TRBV29-1 and TRBJ1-2, with 11 bases matching TRBD1. V dropped 4 bases and J dropped 4; count of bases not matched to a gene: 5. The V gene's germline CDR1 is SQVTM and CDR2 ANQGSEA. This CDR3 has 14 residues. The CDR3 bases are TGCAGCGTTGTGACCGGGACAGGGGGCTATGGCTACACCTTC. It encodes CSVVTGTGGYGYTF. The entire variable domain, with the rest obtained from reference TRBV29-1 and TRBJ1-2, is as follows: SAVISQKPSRDICQRGTSLTIQCQVDSQVTMMFWYRQQPGQSLTLIATANQGSEATYESGFVIDKFPISRPNLTFSTLTVSNMSPEDSSIYLCSVVTGTGGYGYTFGSGTRLTVV.

The chain carries TRBV7-9 and TRBJ2-3, with 8 bases that match TRBD2. The ends lost 0 bases at V and 8 bases at J; junction bases unmatched: 10. The CDR3 loop spans 16 amino acids. Germline assignment: CDR1 SEHNR and CDR2 FQNEAQ (reference sequence). This CDR3 reads CASSLAPGLVGVTQYF. The DNA of the CDR3 is TGTGCCAGCAGCTTAGCCCCGGGACTAGTAGGTGTTACGCAGTATTTT.

The sample holds a few counts of this clonotype. V and J are TRBV9 and TRBJ1-6; D not certain. Germline-derived CDR1 and CDR2 are SGDLS and YYNGEE. The CDR3 extends over 12 amino acids. The V and J ends lost 4 bases and 7 bases respectively, with 6 bases between them. The DNA of the CDR3 is TGTGCCAGCAGCATTCAAAATTCACCCCTCCACTTT. Translated, it gives CASSIQNSPLHF.

This clonotype was found many times. The chain links TRBV6-5 to TRBJ2-5, with D perhaps matching TRBD2 (6 bases). Germline assignment: CDR1 MNHEY and CDR2 SVGAGI. The CDR3 has 14 residues. V was clipped by 2 bases and J by 5 bases, with 12 bases between them. The DNA for the CDR3 is TGTGCCAGCAGTTACGGAGGGTATAGGGAGACCCAGTACTTC. This codes for CASSYGGYRETQYF.

This clonotype was counted many times. This chain uses TRBV7-9 with TRBJ1-1; D might be TRBD1 (5 bases). The length of the CDR3 is 13 residues. The germline CDR1 and CDR2 sequences are SEHNR and FQNEAQ (reference sequence). Trimming left V 4 bases short and J 1 base short, with 7 bases between. Written as DNA, the CDR3 is TGTGCCAGCAGCTCCGACAGGAACACTGAAGCTTTCTTT. This translates into CASSSDRNTEAFF.

Only a few counts were recorded for this clonotype. This rearrangement joins TRBV28 to TRBJ1-4; TRBD1 matches at 7 bases. The CDR3 sequence is 17 residues long. From germline, CDR1 is MDHEN and CDR2 SYDVKM. The J segment lost 4 bases and the V segment lost 6 bases, leaving 14 bases of the junction unmatched. The CDR3 DNA follows: TGTGCCAGCAGATTCCTCCCCTCCGGGACAGTTAATGAAAAACTGTTTTTT. Translating gives CASRFLPSGTVNEKLFF. The full variable domain, in which reference TRBV28 and TRBJ1-4 provide the parts outside the CDR3, is DVKVTQSSRYLVKRTGEKVFLECVQDMDHENMFWYRQDPGLGLRLIYFSYDVKMKEKGDIPEGYSVSREKKERFSLILESASTNQTSMYLCASRFLPSGTVNEKLFFGSGTQLSVL.

This clonotype was counted at least ten times. The CDR3 here is CASSDSGTVYNEQFF. As DNA, the CDR3 is TGTGCCAGCAGCGATTCCGGGACCGTATACAATGAGCAGTTCTTC. The chain has TRBV7-3 and TRBJ2-1; D tentatively fits TRBD1 or TRBD2 (5 bases each). The V gene's germline CDR1 is SGHTA and CDR2 FQGTGA. V was pared by 5 bases and J by 4 bases, with 15 bases between. The CDR3 extends over 15 amino acids. The variable domain in full, completed from reference TRBV7-3 and TRBJ2-1, reads GAGVSQTPSNKVTEKGKYVELRCDPISGHTALYWYRQSLGQGPEFLIYFQGTGAADDSGLPNDRFFAVRPEGSVSTLKIQRTERGDSAVYLCASSDSGTVYNEQFFGPGTRLTVL.

This clonotype occurred a few times. The chain combines TRBV20-1 with TRBJ2-1; the D is unclear. V shed 1 base and J shed 0 bases, with 13 bases lying between them. Germline CDR1 DFQATT, CDR2 SNEGSKA (reference sequence). This CDR3 has 16 amino acids. The CDR3 bases are TGCAGTGCTAGAGTGGCCGCGGTTAGCTCCTACAATGAGCAGTTCTTC. This sequence encodes CSARVAAVSSYNEQFF.

The chain couples TRBV11-2 to TRBJ2-1, with no clear D. Trimming took 5 bases from V and 6 from J, leaving 5 bases between them. CDR3 length equals 11 residues. Germline CDR1 reads SGHAT; CDR2 reads FQNNGV. The CDR3 loop reads CASSASNEQFF. The CDR3 nucleotides read TGTGCCAGCAGCGCCTCCAATGAGCAGTTCTTC.

In its sample, this clonotype was seen many times. This chain joins TRBV2 and TRBJ2-4, with TRBD2 matching 8 bases. J gave up 3 bases and V 6 bases, and 13 bases lay outside the gene matches. Germline V gene sequence: CDR1 SNHLY, CDR2 FYNNEI. This CDR3 has 17 residues. DNA of the CDR3: TGTGCCAGCAGAGCGGGGGCATCCTCTTTTAGCAAAAACATTCAGTACTTC. It yields the protein CASRAGASSFSKNIQYF. Using reference TRBV2 and TRBJ2-4 for the parts outside the CDR3, the full variable domain is EPEVTQTPSHQVTQMGQEVILRCVPISNHLYFYWYRQILGQKVEFLVSFYNNEISEKSEIFDDQFSVERPDGSNFTLKIRSTKLEDSAMYFCASRAGASSFSKNIQYFGAGTRLSVL.

On this clonotype itself: One end of the junction fails to match germline, which may point to a read error. The rearrangement joins TRBV18 to TRBJ2-1, with no clear D. The CDR3 has 11 amino acids. Germline V gives CDR1 KGHSH, CDR2 LQKENI. DNA of the CDR3: TGTGCCAGCTCACCCGGCGGTGAGCGGTTCTTC. Protein: CASSPGGERFF.

This chain uses TRBV4-3 with TRBJ2-7; D may match TRBD1 or TRBD2 (6 bases each). The CDR3 contains 17 residues. CDR1 and CDR2 from the germline V gene are LGHNA and YSLEER. Between the trimmed V and J ends, which lost 0 bases and 5 bases, there was a span of 20 bases. CDR3 amino acids: CASSQDGRRDTGDEQYF. CDR3 DNA: TGCGCCAGCAGCCAAGATGGTAGGAGGGACACCGGGGACGAGCAGTACTTC.

At least ten counts were recorded for this clonotype. This rearrangement joins TRBV27 to TRBJ2-5; a weak D match, TRBD1 (6 bases). This CDR3 spans 14 amino acids. The V end was cut by 2 bases, the J end by 4 bases, with 11 bases between. CDR1 and CDR2 from the germline V gene are MNHEY and SMNVEV (reference sequence). The chain's CDR3 is CASSLAGGIETQYF. CDR3 nucleotides: TGTGCCAGCAGTTTAGCTGGGGGCATAGAGACCCAGTACTTC.